A selection of T cell receptor beta chains follows, all from one sample in a study of blood T cell repertoires in COVID-19. Libraries were prepared by immunoSEQ multiplex PCR; TCRdb keeps only in-frame clonotypes and omits some of them. The repertoire has about 280,000 clones, roughly 89% of them found once; the top ten carry 1.7%. Material: PBMCs or T cells enriched from blood (not recorded which). All receptors come from a woman between 18 and 29 years old with acute COVID-19. The CDR3 runs from the conserved cysteine through the conserved F or W. A D gene is named only where the DNA matches it firmly. A clone size is listed for some rows: how often the clone was seen (once, few, many), or a class if it is expanded.

CDR3 DNA | CDR3 protein | J gene | clone size | V gene | D gene
TGCGCCAGCGCAGCCCGACAGGGGAAGAACACTGAAGCTTTCTTT | CASAARQGKNTEAFF | TRBJ1-1 | - | TRBV5-1 | TRBD1
TGTGCCAGCAGCCCAACTGGGGGCCAGAACACTGAAGCTTTCTTT | CASSPTGGQNTEAFF | TRBJ1-1 | - | TRBV3-1/TRBV3-2 | -
TGTGCCAGCAGCCAACAGGGGGATGGAAACACCATATATTTT | CASSQQGDGNTIYF | TRBJ1-3 | - | TRBV3-1/TRBV3-2 | TRBD1
TGTGCCAGCAGCTTACTAGACCGTTCCTACGAGCAGTACTTC | CASSLLDRSYEQYF | TRBJ2-7 | - | TRBV5-6 | -
TGTGCCAGCAGTTACCGACAGATACCTAATGAGCAGTTCTTC | CASSYRQIPNEQFF | TRBJ2-1 | - | TRBV28 | -
TGTGCCAGCAGCCAAGCGGGGGGAGGAAGATCACCCCTCCACTTT | CASSQAGGGRSPLHF | TRBJ1-6 | - | TRBV14 | -
TGTGCCAGCTCACCCCAGCGGAGCTCCTACAATGAGCAGTTCTTC | CASSPQRSSYNEQFF | TRBJ2-1 | - | TRBV18 | -
TGCGCCAGCAGCTCAATCGGTACAGGGAGCTCCGAGCAGTACTTC | CASSSIGTGSSEQYF | TRBJ2-7 | - | TRBV10-1 | -
TGTGCCAGCAATCGCGGGGCGAACACCGGGGAGCTGTTTTTT | CASNRGANTGELFF | TRBJ2-2 | - | TRBV6-5 | -
TGTGCCAGCAGCCTACCTCCCACGGACCTTGTCTCTCGGAGGGAGACCCAGTACTTC | CASSLPPTDLVSRRETQYF | TRBJ2-5 | once | TRBV7-8 | -
TGTGCCAGCTCACCCGGGACAGTCCCCCTCGGCAGTGAAGCTTTCTTT | CASSPGTVPLGSEAFF | TRBJ1-1 | - | TRBV18 | TRBD1
TGCGCCAGCAGCTTGGACAGTAGGCAGGGGGGGACTAGCGGGAGGCTGCGGGATACGCAGTATTTT | CASSLDSRQGGTSGRLRDTQYF | TRBJ2-3 | - | TRBV5-1 | TRBD2
TGTGCCAGCAGCCTGGGGGAGGAATACAATGAGCAGTTCTTC | CASSLGEEYNEQFF | TRBJ2-1 | few | TRBV25-1 | -
TGTGCCATCAGTGAATCTCAGGGGTTCACAGATACGCAGTATTTT | CAISESQGFTDTQYF | TRBJ2-3 | - | TRBV10-3 | -
TGTGCCAGCAGGATGGACAGGGGCACCGGGGAGCTGTTTTTT | CASRMDRGTGELFF | TRBJ2-2 | - | TRBV6-5 | TRBD1
TGTGCCAGCAGCAAGAACCAACGGTCAACCTACGAGCAGTACTTC | CASSKNQRSTYEQYF | TRBJ2-7 | - | TRBV21-1 | -
TGCGCCAGCAGCCAAGATCCAGCCTCGGGACAGCTATCATCTGGATACACCATATATTTT | CASSQDPASGQLSSGYTIYF | TRBJ1-3 | - | TRBV4-1 | TRBD1
TGTGCCAGCAGGTTAGGGGTGGGCACTGAAGCTTTCTTT | CASRLGVGTEAFF | TRBJ1-1 | - | TRBV2 | -
TGTGCCAGTAGTATCGGTCTAGGGACTAGCCCTCTCCCCGGGGAGCTGTTTTTT | CASSIGLGTSPLPGELFF | TRBJ2-2 | - | TRBV19 | TRBD2
TGTGCCAGCAGCTTAGCATTGGGGAGTGGCTACACCTTC | CASSLALGSGYTF | TRBJ1-2 | - | TRBV7-6 | -
TGTGCCTGGAGTGACCCCCCCCACAGGAGCCCAAACTATGGCTACACCTTC | CAWSDPPHRSPNYGYTF | TRBJ1-2 | - | TRBV30 | -
TGTGCCAGCTCACCGGGACAGGGGGGCTCCTCCGGGGAGCTGTTTTTT | CASSPGQGGSSGELFF | TRBJ2-2 | - | TRBV18 | TRBD1
TGTGCCAGCAGCGTAGCGGGGGGTTCATCAAACACCGGGGAGCTGTTTTTT | CASSVAGGSSNTGELFF | TRBJ2-2 | - | TRBV9 | TRBD2
TGTGCCAGCAGTGACCCCGCGGGGACCTCCTACGAGCAGTACTTC | CASSDPAGTSYEQYF | TRBJ2-7 | once | TRBV25-1 | -
TGTGCCAGCAGCAAAACCTCCGACAGGCAAAACTCTGGAAACACCATATATTTT | CASSKTSDRQNSGNTIYF | TRBJ1-3 | - | TRBV4-2 | -
TGTGCCAGCAGCTTTTCAGGGCTGGGTGAAAAACTGTTTTTT | CASSFSGLGEKLFF | TRBJ1-4 | once | TRBV7-9 | -
TGTGCCAGCAGCCCTCGGAGAAATCAGCCCCAGCATTTT | CASSPRRNQPQHF | TRBJ1-5 | - | TRBV7-3 | -
TGTGCCAGCAGTTCCCGGACAAGAGCTTTCTTT | CASSSRTRAFF | TRBJ1-1 | - | TRBV27 | -
TGTGCCAGCAGTGCCCACCGGGACAGGGACGGCTACACCTTC | CASSAHRDRDGYTF | TRBJ1-2 | - | TRBV25-1 | TRBD1
TGTGCCAGCAGCTTAGGAGGAGGACTGAACACCGGGGAGCTGTTTTTT | CASSLGGGLNTGELFF | TRBJ2-2 | - | TRBV11-3 | -
TGTGCCACCAGCCAAGGACAGGGATCGAACACTGAAGCTTTCTTT | CATSQGQGSNTEAFF | TRBJ1-1 | - | TRBV24-1 | TRBD1
TGTGCCAGCAGTTTATGGGCAGAAACTAACTATGGCTACACCTTC | CASSLWAETNYGYTF | TRBJ1-2 | - | TRBV28 | -
TGTGCCAGCAGCTTTAGCGGGACCGGGGAGCTGTTTTTT | CASSFSGTGELFF | TRBJ2-2 | few | TRBV7-9 | TRBD2
TGCAGCGTCAGCGGGCTAGGAAACACCATATATTTT | CSVSGLGNTIYF | TRBJ1-3 | - | TRBV29-1 | -
TGTGCCAGCACCTTAACCGGGACAGGCAACTACGAGCAGTACTTC | CASTLTGTGNYEQYF | TRBJ2-7 | - | TRBV28 | TRBD1
TGCGCCAGCAGCTTGTTTGGGACAGAACTGAACACTGAAGCTTTCTTT | CASSLFGTELNTEAFF | TRBJ1-1 | - | TRBV5-1 | TRBD1
TGTGCCAGCAGCTTACTCCCCAGACAGAACACCGGGGAGCTGTTTTTT | CASSLLPRQNTGELFF | TRBJ2-2 | - | TRBV7-3 | -
TGCGCCAGCAGCCAAGCCCCCTTAGCGGGAGCTAAAAACAATGAGCAGTTCTTC | CASSQAPLAGAKNNEQFF | TRBJ2-1 | - | TRBV4-1 | TRBD2
TGTGCCAGTAGTATAGGGGGGGACAGGGCCCAGCCCCAGCATTTT | CASSIGGDRAQPQHF | TRBJ1-5 | - | TRBV19 | TRBD1